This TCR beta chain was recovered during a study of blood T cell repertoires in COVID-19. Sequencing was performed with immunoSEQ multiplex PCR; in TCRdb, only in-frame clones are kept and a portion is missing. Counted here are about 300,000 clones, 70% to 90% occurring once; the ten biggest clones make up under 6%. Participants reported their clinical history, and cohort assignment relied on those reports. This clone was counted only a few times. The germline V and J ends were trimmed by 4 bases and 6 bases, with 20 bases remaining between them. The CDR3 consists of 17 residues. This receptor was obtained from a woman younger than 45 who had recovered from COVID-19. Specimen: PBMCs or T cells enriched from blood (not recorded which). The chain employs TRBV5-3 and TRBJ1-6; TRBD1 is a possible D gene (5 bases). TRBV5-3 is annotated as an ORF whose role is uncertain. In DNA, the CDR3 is TGTGCCAGAAGCCCCCCGAGGCCCGACAGATTTAATTCACCCCTCCACTTT. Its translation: CARSPPRPDRFNSPLHF.